The sequence of this T cell receptor (beta chain) was determined in a study of T-cell memory formation after mild COVID-19. About the research overall: TCR clusters were mostly donor specific.

This clonotype showed up many times. J was trimmed by 7 bases and V by 0 bases; bases with no gene match: 9. The germline V gene encodes CDR1 MGHRA and CDR2 YSYEKL. The CDR3 runs 16 residues. 5'RACE with constant-segment primers built TCRalpha and TCRbeta cDNA libraries with UMIs. TCRdb re-called the 5' RACE reads through MiXCR, storing one row per CDR3 protein. Seen here are 450,000 to 700,000 distinct CDR3 sequences, about a sixth observed once, and the top ten hold about 12%. The TCR was taken from an adult woman who had mild COVID-19 (a few samples of this study predate the infection). Cell type and time point are not known. The sequenced sample was PBMCs or a T cell subset sorted from them (not recorded which). The rearrangement uses TRBV4-1 and TRBJ2-1, with 7 nucleotides matching TRBD1. Written as DNA, the CDR3 is TGCGCCAGCAGCCAAGAGTCGACAGGGACGTGGAATGAGCAGTTCTTC. This translates into CASSQESTGTWNEQFF.